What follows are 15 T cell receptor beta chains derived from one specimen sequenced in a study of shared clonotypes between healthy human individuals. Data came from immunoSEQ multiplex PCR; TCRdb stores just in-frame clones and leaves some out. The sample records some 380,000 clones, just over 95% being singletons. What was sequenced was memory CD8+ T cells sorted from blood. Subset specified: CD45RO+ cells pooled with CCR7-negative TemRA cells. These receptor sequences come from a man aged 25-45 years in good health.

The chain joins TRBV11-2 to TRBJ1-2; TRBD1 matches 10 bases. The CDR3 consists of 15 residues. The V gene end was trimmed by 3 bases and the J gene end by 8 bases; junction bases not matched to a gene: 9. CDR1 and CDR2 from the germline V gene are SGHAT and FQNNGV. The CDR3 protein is CASSFTGQGSKGYTF. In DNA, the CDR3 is TGTGCCAGCAGCTTTACGGGACAGGGGTCGAAGGGCTACACCTTC.

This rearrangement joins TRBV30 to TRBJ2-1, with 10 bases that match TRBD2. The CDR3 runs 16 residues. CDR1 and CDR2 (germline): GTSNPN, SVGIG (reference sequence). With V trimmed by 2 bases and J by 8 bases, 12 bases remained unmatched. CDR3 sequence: CAWSNSEASGSYEQFF. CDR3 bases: TGTGCCTGGAGTAATTCCGAGGCTAGCGGGAGCTATGAGCAGTTCTTC.

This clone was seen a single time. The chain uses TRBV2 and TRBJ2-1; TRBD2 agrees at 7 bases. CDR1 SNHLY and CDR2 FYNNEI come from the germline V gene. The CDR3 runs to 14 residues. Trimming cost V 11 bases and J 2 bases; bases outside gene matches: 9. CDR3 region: CAVRPRETYNEQFF. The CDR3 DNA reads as TGTGCCGTCCGCCCGCGGGAGACCTACAATGAGCAGTTCTTC.

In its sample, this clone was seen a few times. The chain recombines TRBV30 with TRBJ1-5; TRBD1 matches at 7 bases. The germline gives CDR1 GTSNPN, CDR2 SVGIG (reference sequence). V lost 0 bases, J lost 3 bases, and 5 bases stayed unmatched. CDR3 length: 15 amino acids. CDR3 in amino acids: CAWSVSQGNNQPQHF. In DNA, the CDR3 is TGTGCCTGGAGTGTATCACAGGGGAACAATCAGCCCCAGCATTTT.

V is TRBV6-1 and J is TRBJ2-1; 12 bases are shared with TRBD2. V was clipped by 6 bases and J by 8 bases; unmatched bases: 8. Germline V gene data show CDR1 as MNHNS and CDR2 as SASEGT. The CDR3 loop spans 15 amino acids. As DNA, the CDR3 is TGTGCCAGCAGGTCTAGCGGGAGGGGTTGGGATGAGCAGTTCTTC. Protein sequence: CASRSSGRGWDEQFF.

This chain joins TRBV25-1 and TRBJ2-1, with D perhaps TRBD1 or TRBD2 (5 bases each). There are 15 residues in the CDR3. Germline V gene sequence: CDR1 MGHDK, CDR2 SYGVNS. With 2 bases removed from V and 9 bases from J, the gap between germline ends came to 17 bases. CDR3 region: CASSEGASRVREQFF. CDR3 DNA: TGTGCCAGCAGTGAAGGGGCTAGCCGTGTGCGTGAGCAGTTCTTC.

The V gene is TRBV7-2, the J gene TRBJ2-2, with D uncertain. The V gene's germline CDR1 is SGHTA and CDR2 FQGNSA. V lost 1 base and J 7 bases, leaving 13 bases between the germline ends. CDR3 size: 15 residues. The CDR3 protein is CASSLDSRRGGELFF. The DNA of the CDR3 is TGTGCCAGCAGCTTAGATAGCCGGAGAGGCGGGGAGCTGTTTTTT. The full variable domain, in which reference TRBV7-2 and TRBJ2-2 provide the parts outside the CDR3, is GAGVSQSPSNKVTEKGKDVELRCDPISGHTALYWYRQSLGQGLEFLIYFQGNSAPDKSGLPSDRFSAERTGGSVSTLTIQRTQQEDSAVYLCASSLDSRRGGELFFGEGSRLTVL.

The CDR3, as DNA: TGTGCCAGCAGGGCCCCCGGGACAGGGGAGGGCGAGCAGTACTTC. It translates to CASRAPGTGEGEQYF. The genes are TRBV5-4 and TRBJ2-7, with 10 bases aligning to TRBD1. V dropped 5 bases and J dropped 6; count of bases not matched to a gene: 11. CDR1 is SGHNT, CDR2 YYREEE, per germline (reference sequence). CDR3 size: 15 residues.

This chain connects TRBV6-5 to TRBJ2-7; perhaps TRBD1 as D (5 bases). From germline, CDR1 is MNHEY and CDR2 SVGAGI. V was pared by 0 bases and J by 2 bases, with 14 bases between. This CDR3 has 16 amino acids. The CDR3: CASSYSGITGPYEQYF. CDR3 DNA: TGTGCCAGCAGTTACTCGGGGATCACAGGCCCCTACGAGCAGTACTTC.

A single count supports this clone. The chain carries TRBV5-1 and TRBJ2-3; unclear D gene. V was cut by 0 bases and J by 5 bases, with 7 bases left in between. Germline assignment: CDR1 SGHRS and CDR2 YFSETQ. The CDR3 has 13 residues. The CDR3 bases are TGCGCCAGCAGCTTGGTGGGCCGAGATACGCAGTATTTT. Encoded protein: CASSLVGRDTQYF.

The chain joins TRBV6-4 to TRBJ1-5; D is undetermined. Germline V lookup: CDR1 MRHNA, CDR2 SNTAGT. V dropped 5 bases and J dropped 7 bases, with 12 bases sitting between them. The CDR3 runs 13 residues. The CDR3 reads CASSISPGQPQHF. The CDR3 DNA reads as TGTGCCAGCAGTATATCCCCGGGGCAGCCCCAGCATTTT.

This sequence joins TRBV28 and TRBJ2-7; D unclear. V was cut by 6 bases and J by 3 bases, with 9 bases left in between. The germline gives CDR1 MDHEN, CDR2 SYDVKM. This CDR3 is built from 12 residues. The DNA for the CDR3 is TGTGCCAGCAGAGTCAAGGGCTACGAGCAGTACTTC. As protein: CASRVKGYEQYF.

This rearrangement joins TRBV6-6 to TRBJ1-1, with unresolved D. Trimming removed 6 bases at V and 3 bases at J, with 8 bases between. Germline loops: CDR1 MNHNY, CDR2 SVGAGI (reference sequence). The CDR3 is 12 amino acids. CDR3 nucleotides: TGTGCCAGCAGCCCGCGGGACACTGAAGCTTTCTTT. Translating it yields CASSPRDTEAFF.

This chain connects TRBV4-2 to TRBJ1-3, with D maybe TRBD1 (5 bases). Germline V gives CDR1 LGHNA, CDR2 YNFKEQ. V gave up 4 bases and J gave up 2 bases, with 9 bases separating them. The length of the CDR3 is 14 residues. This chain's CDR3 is CASSPRTTGNTIYF. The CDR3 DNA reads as TGTGCCAGCAGCCCTCGGACAACTGGAAACACCATATATTTT.

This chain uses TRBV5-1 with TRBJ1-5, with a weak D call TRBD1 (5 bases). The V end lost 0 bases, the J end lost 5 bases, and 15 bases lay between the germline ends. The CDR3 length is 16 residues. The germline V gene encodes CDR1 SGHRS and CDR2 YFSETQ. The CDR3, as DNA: TGCGCCAGCAGCTTGGGTCCAGGGCGTGGAGATCAGCCCCAGCATTTT. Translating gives CASSLGPGRGDQPQHF.